One TCR beta chain is described in this entry. The CDR3 covers 15 residues. V lost 2 bases and J lost 4, with 12 bases in between. Germline loops: CDR1 KGHSH, CDR2 LQKENI. TCRdb fed the 5' RACE reads into MiXCR, producing one record per CDR3 protein. The repertoire holds some 45,000 distinct CDR3 sequences, about 28% seen once, with under 2.5% in the top ten. Sequenced sample: naive CD4+ T cells sorted from blood. The subset denotes: naive CD4+ T cells, CD4+CD45RA+CD25-. The TCR comes from a female donor with breast cancer. The J gene is TRBJ1-3, the V gene TRBV18; TRBD1 is a possible D gene (6 bases). CDR3 region: CASSPSDSIGNTIYF. The CDR3, as DNA: TGTGCCAGCTCACCATCGGACAGCATCGGAAACACCATATATTTT.